This T cell receptor (beta chain) was captured in a study of radiotherapy plus CTLA-4 blockade in lung cancer. Overall study context: Around 20% of enrolled patients responded objectively, and 25% to 40% had disease control. Overall study results and limits: Early clonal dynamics of blood T cells, together with interferon-beta, were reported as the best response predictor. Once radiotherapy plus ipilimumab had been given, TCR clones derived from tumor expanded in blood.

Remarks on this clone: Its antigen is not known.

V was clipped by 3 bases and J by 0 bases; unmatched bases: 19. This CDR3 has 21 amino acids. Germline CDR1 is LGHNA and CDR2 is YNFKEQ. It was focal radiation plus CTLA-4 blockade with ipilimumab that patients with chemo-refractory metastatic non-small-cell lung cancer received. Generated by immunoSEQ multiplex PCR, the TCRdb table keeps only in-frame clones and is missing some. Among tens of thousands of clones, over 55% were seen once, and the ten largest hold approximately 17%. Sequenced here: peripheral blood, sampled from a patient treated with radiotherapy plus ipilimumab. The V gene is TRBV4-2, the J gene TRBJ1-3; TRBD1 agrees at 8 bases. The TCR sequence derives from a human donor with non-small cell lung cancer who had a partial response to radiotherapy plus ipilimumab. CDR3 coding DNA: TGTGCCAGCAGCCAGCAGACCCGGGGGACAGGATTATTAAGCTCTGGAAACACCATATATTTT. It encodes CASSQQTRGTGLLSSGNTIYF.